These T cell receptor beta chains were read from a single sample in a study of shared clonotypes between healthy human individuals. Libraries were prepared by immunoSEQ multiplex PCR; TCRdb keeps only in-frame clonotypes and omits some of them. The sample consists of about 530,000 clones, around 79% of them appearing once. Sequencing was performed on PBMCs. These receptors all stem from a woman aged 40 to 49 in good health. Some clones in this sample may be carry-over from other donors' samples. The CDR3 runs from the conserved cysteine through the conserved F or W. The D gene is left open where the match is weak. A row's size may be missing; if present it is once, few, many or a size class.

V,size,D,J,CDR3,DNA
TRBV27,NA,TRBD1,TRBJ2-1,CASSPLDRGVSNEQFF,TGTGCCAGCAGCCCCCTTGACAGGGGCGTTAGCAATGAGCAGTTCTTC
TRBV28,NA,NA,TRBJ2-7,CASSPTGTAEQYF,TGTGCCAGCAGTCCGACCGGGACGGCCGAGCAGTACTTC
TRBV30,NA,NA,TRBJ1-3,CAWSVPLRVSGNTIYF,TGTGCCTGGAGTGTCCCACTAAGGGTTTCTGGAAACACCATATATTTT
TRBV6-6,NA,NA,TRBJ1-2,CASSPRQNYGYTF,TGTGCCAGCAGTCCCCGACAGAACTATGGCTACACCTTC
TRBV9,NA,TRBD2,TRBJ2-2,CASSPLGGLAGTGELFF,TGTGCCAGCAGCCCCTTGGGGGGACTAGCGGGCACCGGGGAGCTGTTTTTT
TRBV30,NA,NA,TRBJ1-2,CAWSVGQPGDYGYTF,TGTGCCTGGAGTGTAGGACAGCCCGGGGACTATGGCTACACCTTC
TRBV4-3,NA,NA,TRBJ2-3,CASSQVNHGTDTQYF,TGCGCCAGCAGCCAAGTCAACCACGGTACAGATACGCAGTATTTT
TRBV25-1,NA,NA,TRBJ1-5,CASSEYFDQPQHF,TGTGCCAGCAGTGAATATTTTGATCAGCCCCAGCATTTT
TRBV9,NA,NA,TRBJ1-3,CASSVAPAGPGGNTIYF,TGTGCCAGCAGCGTAGCCCCCGCAGGCCCCGGAGGAAACACCATATATTTT
TRBV27,NA,TRBD1,TRBJ2-7,CASSRRDRDSLREQYF,TGTGCCAGCAGTCGCCGGGACAGGGACAGTTTGCGCGAGCAGTACTTC
TRBV11-2,NA,NA,TRBJ2-3,CASSLAGVADTQYF,TGTGCCAGCAGCTTAGCGGGAGTCGCAGATACGCAGTATTTT
TRBV9,NA,NA,TRBJ2-3,CASSAAQYTDTQYF,TGTGCCAGCAGCGCAGCCCAATACACAGATACGCAGTATTTT
TRBV7-2,NA,NA,TRBJ1-1,CASSANVVLYTEAFF,TGTGCCAGCAGCGCAAATGTAGTCCTATACACTGAAGCTTTCTTT
TRBV5-4,NA,TRBD2,TRBJ2-7,CASSDGSGSGSYEQYF,TGTGCCAGCAGCGATGGTTCAGGTAGCGGGAGCTACGAGCAGTACTTC
TRBV9,NA,NA,TRBJ2-7,CASSAGSSYEQYF,TGTGCCAGCAGCGCCGGGAGCTCCTACGAGCAGTACTTC
TRBV7-2,NA,NA,TRBJ2-7,CASSLRGHLTYEQYF,TGTGCCAGCAGCTTAAGGGGACATCTTACCTACGAGCAGTACTTC
TRBV5-1,NA,TRBD1,TRBJ1-1,CASSLIEGAGTEAFF,TGCGCCAGCAGCTTGATCGAGGGGGCAGGAACTGAAGCTTTCTTT
TRBV7-9,NA,TRBD2,TRBJ2-7,CASSPGLAGNEQYF,TGTGCCAGCAGCCCCGGACTAGCGGGGAACGAGCAGTACTTC
TRBV11-2,NA,NA,TRBJ2-3,CASSYRMNQRDTQYF,TGTGCCAGCAGCTACCGAATGAACCAAAGAGATACGCAGTATTTT
TRBV7-2,NA,NA,TRBJ2-7,CASSLGLPSSYEQYF,TGTGCCAGCAGCTTGGGACTTCCTAGCTCCTACGAGCAGTACTTC
TRBV23-1,NA,TRBD2,TRBJ2-1,CASSQHPVGGRPGNEQFF,TGCGCCAGCAGTCAACACCCTGTGGGCGGGAGACCGGGGAATGAGCAGTTCTTC
TRBV6-4,NA,NA,TRBJ2-1,CARTGKQFF,TGTGCCCGAACAGGGAAGCAGTTCTTC
TRBV20-1,NA,NA,TRBJ2-5,CSASHQETQYF,TGCAGTGCTAGCCACCAAGAGACCCAGTACTTC
TRBV13,NA,NA,TRBJ2-3,CASSLGLGATDTQYF,TGTGCCAGCAGCCTTGGCTTGGGGGCGACAGATACGCAGTATTTT
TRBV10-3,NA,TRBD2,TRBJ2-3,CAISEGLAGATDTQYF,TGTGCCATCAGTGAGGGACTAGCGGGAGCCACAGATACGCAGTATTTT
TRBV7-9,NA,NA,TRBJ1-1,CASSLRDHATEAFF,TGTGCCAGCAGCTTACGAGATCACGCCACTGAAGCTTTCTTT
TRBV11-2,NA,TRBD2,TRBJ2-2,CASASGRTNTGELFF,TGTGCCAGCGCTAGCGGGAGGACGAACACCGGGGAGCTGTTTTTT
TRBV6-5,NA,NA,TRBJ2-1,CASRRAGADEQFF,TGTGCCAGCAGGCGGGCGGGGGCCGATGAGCAGTTCTTC
TRBV30,many,NA,TRBJ2-3,CAWSSTTDTQYF,TGTGCCTGGAGTAGCACCACAGATACGCAGTATTTT
TRBV19,few,NA,TRBJ2-1,CASSTYGVSNEQFF,TGTGCCAGTAGTACCTATGGGGTAAGCAATGAGCAGTTCTTC
TRBV6-1,many,NA,TRBJ1-5,CASRQDHRGNQPQHF,TGTGCCAGCAGACAGGACCACCGGGGCAATCAGCCCCAGCATTTT
TRBV11-1,NA,NA,TRBJ2-2,CASSLAGADTGELFF,TGTGCCAGCAGCTTAGCGGGAGCGGACACCGGGGAGCTGTTTTTT
TRBV5-1,few,NA,TRBJ1-4,CASSLDGATNEKLFF,TGCGCCAGCAGCTTGGATGGTGCAACTAATGAAAAACTGTTTTTT
TRBV5-1,once,NA,TRBJ2-3,CASSLWGSTDTQYF,TGCGCCAGCAGCTTGTGGGGGAGCACAGATACGCAGTATTTT
TRBV6-1,NA,NA,TRBJ1-1,CASSGGQPGTVAFF,TGTGCCAGCAGTGGAGGACAGCCTGGCACGGTAGCTTTCTTT
TRBV27,NA,NA,TRBJ1-2,CASSFRQNYGYTF,TGTGCCAGCAGTTTCCGACAGAACTATGGCTACACCTTC
TRBV6-5,NA,NA,TRBJ2-7,CASSYSKGTEQYF,TGCGCCAGCAGTTACTCGAAGGGGACCGAGCAGTACTTC
TRBV7-2,NA,NA,TRBJ1-4,CASSQIRGEKLFF,TGTGCCAGCAGCCAAATTAGGGGGGAAAAACTGTTTTTT
TRBV2,NA,TRBD1,TRBJ1-4,CASSDVRGQDNEKLFF,TGTGCCAGCAGTGATGTCAGGGGGCAGGATAATGAAAAACTGTTTTTT
TRBV5-5,NA,TRBD2,TRBJ2-7,CASSSYSGSHEQYF,TGTGCCAGCAGCTCTTATAGCGGGAGCCACGAGCAGTACTTC
TRBV28,NA,NA,TRBJ1-2,CASSPLGGNGNYGYTF,TGTGCCAGCAGTCCCCTGGGAGGGAACGGTAACTATGGCTACACCTTC
TRBV5-4,NA,NA,TRBJ2-7,CASSLSLARAREQYF,TGTGCCAGCAGCTTGTCTCTAGCGAGGGCCCGCGAGCAGTACTTC
TRBV19,NA,NA,TRBJ1-5,CASSLSGGLYSNQPQHF,TGTGCCAGTAGTTTGTCGGGAGGCCTTTATAGCAATCAGCCCCAGCATTTT
TRBV5-6,NA,TRBD2,TRBJ2-5,CASSPEAGVLETQYF,TGTGCCAGCAGCCCCGAGGCGGGAGTCCTAGAGACCCAGTACTTC
TRBV9,NA,NA,TRBJ2-7,CASSVDGGWSYEQYF,TGTGCCAGCAGCGTAGATGGCGGCTGGTCCTACGAGCAGTACTTC
TRBV7-8,NA,TRBD2,TRBJ2-3,CASSSPSGSGASDTQYF,TGTGCCAGCAGCTCCCCCAGCGGGAGTGGAGCGTCAGATACGCAGTATTTT
TRBV18,NA,NA,TRBJ2-7,CASSPARYEQYF,TGTGCCAGCTCACCGGCCCGCTACGAGCAGTACTTC
TRBV5-1,once,NA,TRBJ1-2,CASSFQGEVNYGYTF,TGCGCCAGCAGCTTCCAGGGCGAGGTTAACTATGGCTACACCTTC
TRBV4-1,NA,TRBD1,TRBJ1-4,CASSHPGTGEGEKLFF,TGCGCCAGCAGCCACCCTGGGACAGGGGAGGGTGAAAAACTGTTTTTT
TRBV6-1,NA,NA,TRBJ2-3,CANRLPGTDTQYF,TGTGCCAACCGCCTCCCTGGCACAGATACGCAGTATTTT
TRBV30,once,NA,TRBJ2-5,CAWSETRRETQYF,TGTGCCTGGAGTGAGACTAGACGAGAGACCCAGTACTTC
TRBV7-3,few,NA,TRBJ2-1,CASSLGGEQFF,TGTGCCAGCAGCTTAGGAGGAGAGCAGTTCTTC
TRBV27,NA,TRBD2,TRBJ2-7,CASSSLGHKSGTSYEQYF,TGTGCCAGCAGTTCACTCGGCCACAAGAGCGGGACTTCCTACGAGCAGTACTTC
TRBV18,NA,NA,TRBJ1-1,CASSPRSNGAEAFF,TGTGCCAGCTCACCCAGGTCCAATGGCGCTGAAGCTTTCTTT
TRBV7-2,NA,NA,TRBJ2-1,CASSSSLVTNEQFF,TGTGCCAGCAGCTCAAGTTTGGTAACCAATGAGCAGTTCTTC